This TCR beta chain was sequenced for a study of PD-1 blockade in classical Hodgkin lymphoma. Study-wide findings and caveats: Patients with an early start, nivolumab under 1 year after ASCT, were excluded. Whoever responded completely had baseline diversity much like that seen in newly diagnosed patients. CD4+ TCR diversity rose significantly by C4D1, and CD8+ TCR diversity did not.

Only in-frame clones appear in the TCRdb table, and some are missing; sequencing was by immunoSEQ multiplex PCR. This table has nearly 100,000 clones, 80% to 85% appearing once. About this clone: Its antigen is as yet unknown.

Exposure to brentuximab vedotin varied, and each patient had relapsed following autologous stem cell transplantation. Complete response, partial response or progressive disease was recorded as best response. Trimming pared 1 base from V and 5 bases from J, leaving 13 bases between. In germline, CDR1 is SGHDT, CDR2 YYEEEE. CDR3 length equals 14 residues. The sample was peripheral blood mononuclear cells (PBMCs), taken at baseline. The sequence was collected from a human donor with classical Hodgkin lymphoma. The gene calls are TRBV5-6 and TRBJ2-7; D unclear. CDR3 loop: CASSLLANNHEQYF. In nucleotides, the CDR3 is TGTGCCAGCAGCTTGTTAGCTAACAACCACGAGCAGTACTTC.